The 25 T cell receptor beta chains reported below all come from one sample, sequenced in a study of blood T cell repertoires in COVID-19. The data were produced by immunoSEQ multiplex PCR, yet TCRdb's version contains in-frame clones alone and is incomplete. In the table there are fewer than 450,000 clones, approximately 88% of which are singletons. Source material: peripheral blood. Receptors originate from a woman aged 45-60 years with COVID-19, enrolled during active disease.

The chain joins TRBV5-1 to TRBJ1-6; no definite D call. CDR3 length: 16 amino acids. Trimming left V 0 bases short and J 9 bases short, with 16 bases between. Germline V gene sequence: CDR1 SGHRS, CDR2 YFSETQ. As DNA, the CDR3 is TGCGCCAGCAGCTTGGGAGGGCCCTCCGGGCCTTCACCCCTCCACTTT. As protein: CASSLGGPSGPSPLHF.

The chain joins TRBV5-6 to TRBJ2-3; TRBD1 agrees at 7 bases. Trimming took 3 bases from V and 2 from J; bases not matched to a gene: 3. Germline V gene lookup returns CDR1 SGHDT and CDR2 YYEEEE. The CDR3 has 14 residues. The CDR3 DNA reads as TGTGCCAGCAGCTCGGGACAGCACACAGATACGCAGTATTTT. It encodes CASSSGQHTDTQYF.

This clone came up a few times. V is TRBV9 and J is TRBJ1-3, with D unresolved. Germline V CDR1 and CDR2: SGDLS, YYNGEE. Trimming took off 6 bases at V and 0 bases at J, with 13 bases between the two ends. The CDR3 is 15 residues long. The CDR3 spells CASTGIPRSGNTIYF. CDR3 coding DNA: TGTGCCAGCACCGGGATCCCCCGCTCTGGAAACACCATATATTTT.

In the case of this clone: Within the sample, other DNA sequences also encode this same CDR3. The chain recombines TRBV5-1 with TRBJ2-1; D gene unclear. Trimming took 0 bases from V and 3 from J, leaving 7 bases between them. Germline V gene lookup returns CDR1 SGHRS and CDR2 YFSETQ. The CDR3 has 14 residues. In DNA, the CDR3 is TGCGCCAGCAGCTTGGGGCAGGACTACAATGAGCAGTTCTTC. It specifies CASSLGQDYNEQFF.

This clone was seen just once. This rearrangement joins TRBV5-1 to TRBJ1-1; D is undetermined. V lost 1 base and J lost 0, with 7 bases in between. The CDR3 contains 14 residues. Looked up from germline, CDR1 is SGHRS and CDR2 is YFSETQ. This CDR3 is CASSLSGLNTEAFF. CDR3 nucleotide sequence: TGCGCCAGCAGCTTGAGCGGTTTGAACACTGAAGCTTTCTTT.

In DNA form, the CDR3 reads TGTGCCAGCAGCTTGCTGACTAGCGGGGGCCAAACATGGAATGAGCAGTTCTTC. The encoded protein is CASSLLTSGGQTWNEQFF. The chain joins TRBV5-8 to TRBJ2-1; TRBD2 matches 12 bases. Germline V gene lookup returns CDR1 SGHTS and CDR2 YDEGEE. The CDR3 loop spans 18 amino acids. The V segment lost 1 base and the J segment 7 bases; nucleotides outside the gene matches: 12.

In its sample, this clone was seen once. This rearrangement joins TRBV9 to TRBJ2-7; TRBD2 aligns across 8 bases. The CDR3 is made up of 14 amino acids. Germline CDR1 is SGDLS and CDR2 is YYNGEE. The V segment lost 4 bases and the J segment 5 bases; nucleotides outside the gene matches: 8. CDR3 residues: CASSPRTSPNEQYF. The CDR3, as DNA: TGTGCCAGCAGCCCCCGGACTAGCCCCAACGAGCAGTACTTC.

The chain couples TRBV19 to TRBJ1-6; D call uncertain. CDR3 length: 13 amino acids. Germline V lookup: CDR1 LNHDA, CDR2 SQIVND (reference sequence). V was cut by 5 bases and J by 5 bases, with 7 bases left in between. The CDR3 nucleotides are TGTGCCAGTAGTGGGCCGAATAATTCACCCCTCCACTTT. This codes for CASSGPNNSPLHF.

J is TRBJ2-3 and V is TRBV20-1; 11 nucleotides align to TRBD2. This CDR3 is built from 15 residues. Germline loops: CDR1 DFQATT, CDR2 SNEGSKA (reference sequence). The trim removed 3 bases at V and 6 bases at J, leaving 8 bases unmatched. The CDR3 sequence is CSASISGGAGDTQYF. The DNA for the CDR3 is TGCAGTGCTAGTATTAGCGGGGGGGCCGGGGATACGCAGTATTTT.

This CDR3 reads CASSVAKGARRNEKLFF. The CDR3 DNA is TGTGCCAGCAGCGTAGCTAAGGGGGCGCGACGTAATGAAAAACTGTTTTTT. This chain links TRBV9 with TRBJ1-4, with TRBD1 identical over 7 bases. Germline values: CDR1 SGDLS, CDR2 YYNGEE. Trimming cost V 0 bases and J 4 bases; bases outside gene matches: 9. The CDR3 totals 17 residues. The full variable domain, completed using reference TRBV9 and TRBJ1-4, is DSGVTQTPKHLITATGQRVTLRCSPRSGDLSVYWYQQSLDQGLQFLIQYYNGEERAKGNILERFSAQQFPDLHSELNLSSLELGDSALYFCASSVAKGARRNEKLFFGSGTQLSVL.

This clone is a singleton in its sample. One end of the junction is discordant with germline, which a read error may explain. The chain has TRBV13 and TRBJ1-1; D unresolved. The germline V gene encodes CDR1 PRHDT and CDR2 FYEKMQ (reference sequence). The CDR3 sequence is 13 residues long. The CDR3 sequence is CSSSQTGNTEAFF. The CDR3 region has the DNA TGTTCCAGCAGCCAAACCGGGAACACTGAAGCTTTCTTT.

The chain recombines TRBV30 with TRBJ1-2, with a weak D call TRBD1 (6 bases). V dropped 3 bases and J dropped 7 bases, with 21 bases sitting between them. The CDR3 extends over 15 amino acids. CDR1 is GTSNPN and CDR2 is SVGIG in the germline V gene (reference sequence). The CDR3 DNA sequence: TGTGCCTGGAGAAGTGCAGGGACAAGGTTGGGTGGCTACACCTTC. Its protein is CAWRSAGTRLGGYTF.

V and J are TRBV5-1 and TRBJ1-6; D is perhaps TRBD1 (5 bases). The CDR3 length is 14 residues. CDR1 is SGHRS, CDR2 YFSETQ, per germline. Trimming cost V 2 bases and J 8 bases, with 11 bases left between them. The CDR3 loop reads CASSFGGDYSPLHF. The DNA for the CDR3 is TGCGCCAGCAGCTTTGGGGGGGATTATTCACCCCTCCACTTT.

The chain uses TRBV12-3 or TRBV12-4 and TRBJ1-2, with D hard to call. With 4 bases removed from V and 2 bases from J, the gap between germline ends came to 5 bases. The CDR3 totals 12 residues. The CDR3 protein is CASSYRNYGYTF. The CDR3 nucleotides are TGTGCCAGCAGTTACAGAAACTATGGCTACACCTTC.

The rearrangement joins TRBV6-5 to TRBJ2-7, with D tentatively TRBD2 (6 bases). With 6 bases removed from V and 0 bases from J, the gap between germline ends came to 12 bases. This CDR3 spans 14 amino acids. Germline values: CDR1 MNHEY, CDR2 SVGAGI. The CDR3 spells CASSRDSSSYEQYF. CDR3 nucleotide sequence: TGTGCCAGCAGCCGGGACTCCAGCTCCTACGAGCAGTACTTC.

V usage is TRBV18 and J usage is TRBJ2-7; D may be TRBD1 (6 bases). From germline, CDR1 is KGHSH and CDR2 LQKENI. This CDR3 is 13 amino acids long. V lost 6 bases and J lost 2, with 11 bases in between. The CDR3 spells CASSAGQTYEQYF. CDR3 in DNA: TGTGCCAGCTCGGCCGGACAGACCTACGAGCAGTACTTC.

The chain joins TRBV24-1 to TRBJ2-4; TRBD1 aligns across 7 bases. CDR3 length equals 17 residues. Losses at the gene ends were 2 bases for V and 2 bases for J; bases not matched to a gene: 8. Germline CDR1 and CDR2: KGHDR and SFDVKD. DNA of the CDR3: TGTGCCACCAGTGATTCCGGGACAGTGAATTCCAAAAACATTCAGTACTTC. This gives the protein CATSDSGTVNSKNIQYF.

V and J are TRBV27 and TRBJ2-1; D might be TRBD2 (5 bases). CDR1 is MNHEY, CDR2 SMNVEV, per germline (reference sequence). The CDR3 is 14 residues long. Trimming took 5 bases from V and 9 from J, leaving 17 bases between them. The DNA for the CDR3 is TGTGCCAGCAGTCCGGGATCTCGTGCCCTTGAGCAGTTCTTC. Amino acids: CASSPGSRALEQFF.

This clone was seen only once. The V and J genes are TRBV28 and TRBJ1-1; TRBD1 might be the D (6 bases). The CDR3 sequence is 13 residues long. The germline gives CDR1 MDHEN, CDR2 SYDVKM. V was pared by 6 bases and J by 4 bases, with 12 bases between. The CDR3 reads CASRGGGSTEAFF. The CDR3 bases are TGTGCCAGCAGGGGAGGGGGATCCACTGAAGCTTTCTTT.

V gene TRBV3-1 (or the pseudogene TRBV3-2) combines with J gene TRBJ2-4; D is possibly TRBD2 (7 bases). Germline lookup yields CDR1 LGHDT and CDR2 YNNKEL (reference sequence). Deletions cut 1 base from V and 0 bases from J, with 22 bases between. This CDR3 region has 20 residues. The CDR3 DNA is TGTGCCAGCAGCCAAGTAAGGGTCAGTTTGGGGGGGCCAGCCAAAAACATTCAGTACTTC. Its translation is CASSQVRVSLGGPAKNIQYF.

The J gene is TRBJ2-3, the V gene TRBV19; D call uncertain. Trimming stripped 7 bases from V and 2 bases from J, with 16 bases between. Germline V gene sequence: CDR1 LNHDA, CDR2 SQIVND (reference sequence). This CDR3 contains 15 residues. Here the CDR3 reads CASKNLVPVTDTQYF. In nucleotides, the CDR3 is TGTGCCAGTAAGAATCTCGTTCCGGTCACAGATACGCAGTATTTT. Complete variable domain (other parts from reference TRBV19 and TRBJ2-3): DGGITQSPKYLFRKEGQNVTLSCEQNLNHDAMYWYRQDPGQGLRLIYYSQIVNDFQKGDIAEGYSVSREKKESFPLTVTSAQKNPTAFYLCASKNLVPVTDTQYFGPGTRLTVL.

V usage is TRBV23-1 and J usage is TRBJ1-2; maybe TRBD1 (5 bases). TRBV23-1 is an open reading frame whose function is uncertain. The CDR3 spans 16 residues. Trimming took 3 bases from V and 7 from J, leaving 21 bases between them. CDR3 bases: TGCGCCAGCAGTCACCTCGATGGCAGGGATCCCGGTGGCTACACCTTC. Translated: CASSHLDGRDPGGYTF.

J is TRBJ1-3 and V is TRBV30; unclear D gene. The CDR3 length is 14 residues. Germline V CDR1 and CDR2: GTSNPN, SVGIG (reference sequence). Trimming cost V 3 bases and J 8 bases, with 17 bases left between them. Written as DNA, the CDR3 is TGTGCCTGGAGGCCCGGACGGGAGGCGGACACCATATATTTT. Translated, it gives CAWRPGREADTIYF.

The chain has TRBV6-5 and TRBJ2-2; possible D gene TRBD1, 6 bases. V was shortened by 6 bases and J by 8 bases, with 7 bases between the two germline ends. The CDR3 is 11 amino acids. CDR1 is MNHEY and CDR2 is SVGAGI in the germline V gene. The DNA of the CDR3 is TGTGCCAGCAGCGACAGGGGGGAGCTGTTTTTT. This codes for CASSDRGELFF.

V and J are TRBV7-3 and TRBJ1-1; TRBD1 matches at 8 bases. Unmatched junction bases numbered 19, after V lost 2 bases and J lost 2 bases. CDR3 size: 20 residues. Looked up from germline, CDR1 is SGHTA and CDR2 is FQGTGA. The CDR3 here is CASSLEFWNPDRAVNTEAFF. CDR3 nucleotide sequence: TGTGCCAGCAGCTTAGAATTCTGGAACCCGGACAGGGCCGTAAACACTGAAGCTTTCTTT.